This entry lists 11 T cell receptor beta chains sequenced from one sample in a study of blood T cell repertoires in COVID-19. Some clones are missing from TCRdb's copy, which holds only in-frame ones; the method was immunoSEQ multiplex PCR. The repertoire holds around 180,000 clones, with 85% to 90% as singletons. Sequencing was done on a sample of peripheral blood. Receptors were obtained from a person aged 70 to 85 with COVID-19, enrolled during active disease.

The chain combines TRBV30 with TRBJ2-5, with 7 bases lining up with TRBD1. The CDR3 loop spans 14 amino acids. The trim removed 0 bases at V and 0 bases at J, leaving 1 base unmatched. Germline values: CDR1 GTSNPN, CDR2 SVGIG (reference sequence). The CDR3 region is CAWSVTGNQETQYF. The CDR3 DNA follows: TGTGCCTGGAGTGTGACAGGGAACCAAGAGACCCAGTACTTC.

This chain's CDR3 is CASFHLTGLFSGNTIYF. The CDR3 nucleotides are TGTGCCAGCTTCCACCTGACAGGCCTCTTCTCTGGAAACACCATATATTTT. The J gene is TRBJ1-3, the V gene TRBV7-3; D might be TRBD1 (6 bases). The ends were cut back, 8 bases at V and 0 bases at J, with 20 bases in the middle. The CDR3 extends over 17 amino acids. The germline V gene encodes CDR1 SGHTA and CDR2 FQGTGA.

The rearrangement links TRBV7-2 to TRBJ2-2; no clear D gene. Trimming removed 0 bases from V and 3 bases from J, with 5 bases in between. CDR1 and CDR2 (germline): SGHTA, FQGNSA. This CDR3 is 14 amino acids long. The CDR3 bases are TGTGCCAGCAGCTTAGCCCCATACACCGGGGAGCTGTTTTTT. Translation gives CASSLAPYTGELFF.

The rearrangement links TRBV19 to TRBJ1-1; perhaps TRBD1 as D (6 bases). The CDR3 totals 14 residues. Germline CDR1 is LNHDA and CDR2 is SQIVND (reference sequence). The V end lost 6 bases, the J end lost 0 bases, and 11 bases lay between the germline ends. This chain's CDR3 is CASRTGLMNTEAFF. In DNA, the CDR3 is TGTGCCAGTAGAACAGGGTTAATGAACACTGAAGCTTTCTTT.

The chain carries TRBV4-2 and TRBJ1-5, with 7 bases aligning to TRBD1. The CDR3 extends over 14 amino acids. V shed 3 bases and J 2 bases; nucleotides not matched to a gene: 1. In germline, CDR1 is LGHNA, CDR2 YNFKEQ. CDR3 DNA sequence: TGTGCCAGCAGCCATGGGACAGGCAATCAGCCCCAGCATTTT. Protein: CASSHGTGNQPQHF.

The chain joins TRBV28 to TRBJ2-7; D is unresolved. The V gene's germline CDR1 is MDHEN and CDR2 SYDVKM. There are 13 residues in the CDR3. Deletions cut 5 bases from V and 2 bases from J, with 10 bases between. Here the CDR3 reads CASSPRVPYEQYF. DNA of the CDR3: TGTGCCAGCAGTCCCCGGGTCCCCTACGAGCAGTACTTC.

This clone appeared a few times. V and J are TRBV5-1 and TRBJ1-6; D not resolved. This CDR3 comprises 13 residues. With 0 bases removed from V and 8 bases from J, the gap between germline ends came to 6 bases. The germline V gene has CDR1 SGHRS and CDR2 YFSETQ. CDR3 DNA: TGCGCCAGCAGCTTGGGGGGAGATTCACCCCTCCACTTT. It codes for CASSLGGDSPLHF.

The chain employs TRBV6-6 and TRBJ1-4; the match to TRBD1 covers 8 bases. This CDR3 has 16 residues. V dropped 5 bases and J dropped 2; count of bases not matched to a gene: 7. Germline V gives CDR1 MNHNY, CDR2 SVGAGI (reference sequence). The CDR3 DNA follows: TGTGCCAGCAGTGCCGACAGGGGTTCGACTAATGAAAAACTGTTTTTT. Its protein product is CASSADRGSTNEKLFF.

The V gene is TRBV5-1, the J gene TRBJ1-6; D not certain. Germline V gene data show CDR1 as SGHRS and CDR2 as YFSETQ. V lost 7 bases and J 6 bases, leaving 17 bases between the germline ends. The CDR3 totals 15 residues. The CDR3 protein is CASQPEPRFNSPLHF. In DNA form, the CDR3 reads TGCGCCAGCCAGCCAGAACCGAGGTTTAATTCACCCCTCCACTTT. Variable domain in full (rest from reference TRBV5-1 and TRBJ1-6): KAGVTQTPRYLIKTRGQQVTLSCSPISGHRSVSWYQQTPGQGLQFLFEYFSETQRNKGNFPGRFSGRQFSNSRSEMNVSTLELGDSALYLCASQPEPRFNSPLHFGNGTRLTVT.

The chain uses TRBV3-1 (or the pseudogene TRBV3-2) and TRBJ1-2; TRBD1 matches at 9 bases. The J segment lost 6 bases and the V segment lost 3 bases, leaving 11 bases of the junction unmatched. Germline V gives CDR1 LGHDT, CDR2 YNNKEL (reference sequence). This CDR3 has 16 amino acids. The CDR3 reads CASSQGDRVTGNGYTF. CDR3 sequence (DNA): TGTGCCAGCAGCCAGGGGGACAGGGTCACAGGGAATGGCTACACCTTC.

The table lists this clone with a count of one. J is TRBJ1-3 and V is TRBV7-2; D is uncertain. V shed 5 bases and J shed 1 base, with 12 bases lying between them. Germline values: CDR1 SGHTA, CDR2 FQGNSA. CDR3 length equals 15 residues. The CDR3 sequence is CASSPRWTSGNTIYF. The CDR3 region has the DNA TGTGCCAGCAGCCCCCGGTGGACTTCTGGAAACACCATATATTTT.